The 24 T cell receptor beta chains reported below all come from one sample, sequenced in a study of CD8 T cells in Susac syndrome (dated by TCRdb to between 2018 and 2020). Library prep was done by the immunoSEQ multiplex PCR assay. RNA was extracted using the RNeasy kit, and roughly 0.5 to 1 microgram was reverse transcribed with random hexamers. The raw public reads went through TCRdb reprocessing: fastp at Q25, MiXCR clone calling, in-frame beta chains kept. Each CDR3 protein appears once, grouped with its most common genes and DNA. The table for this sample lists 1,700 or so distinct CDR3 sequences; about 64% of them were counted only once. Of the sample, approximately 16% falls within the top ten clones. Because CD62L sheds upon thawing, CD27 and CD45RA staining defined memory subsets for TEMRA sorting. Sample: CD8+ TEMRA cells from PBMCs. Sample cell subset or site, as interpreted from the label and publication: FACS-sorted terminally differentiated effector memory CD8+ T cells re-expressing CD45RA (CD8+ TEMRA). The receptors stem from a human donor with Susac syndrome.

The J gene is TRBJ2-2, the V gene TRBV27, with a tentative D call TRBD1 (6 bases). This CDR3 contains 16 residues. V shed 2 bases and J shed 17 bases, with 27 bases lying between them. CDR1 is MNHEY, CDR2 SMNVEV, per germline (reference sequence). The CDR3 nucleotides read TGTGCCAGCAGTTTAAGCCGCGGACAGCTCCCGGGGCTGTTTTTTTTT. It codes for CASSLSRGQLPGLFFF.

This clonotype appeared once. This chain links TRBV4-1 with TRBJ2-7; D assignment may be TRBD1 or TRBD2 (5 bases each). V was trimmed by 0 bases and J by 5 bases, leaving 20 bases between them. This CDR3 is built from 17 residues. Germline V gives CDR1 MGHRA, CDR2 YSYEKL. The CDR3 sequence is CASSQEAAVPLGDEQYF. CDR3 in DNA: TGCGCCAGCAGCCAAGAAGCGGCGGTCCCATTAGGGGACGAGCAGTACTTC.

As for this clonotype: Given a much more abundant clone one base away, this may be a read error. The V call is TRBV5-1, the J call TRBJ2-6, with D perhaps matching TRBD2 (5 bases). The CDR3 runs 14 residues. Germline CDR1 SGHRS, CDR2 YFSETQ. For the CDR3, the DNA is TGCGCCAACAGCGGTGTCTCTGGGGCCAACGTCCTGACTTTC. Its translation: CANSGVSGANVLTF.

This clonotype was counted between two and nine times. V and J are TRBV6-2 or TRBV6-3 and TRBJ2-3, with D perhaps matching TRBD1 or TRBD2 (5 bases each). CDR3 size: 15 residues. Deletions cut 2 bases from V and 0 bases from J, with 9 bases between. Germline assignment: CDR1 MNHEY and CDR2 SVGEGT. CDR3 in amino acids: CASSYRDRSTDTQYF. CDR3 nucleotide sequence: TGTGCCAGCAGTTACAGGGACCGGAGCACAGATACGCAGTATTTT.

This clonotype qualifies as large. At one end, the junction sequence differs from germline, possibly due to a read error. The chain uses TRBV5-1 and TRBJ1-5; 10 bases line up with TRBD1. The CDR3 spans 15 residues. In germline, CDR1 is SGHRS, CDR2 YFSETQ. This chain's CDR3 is CASSFGTGELQPQHF. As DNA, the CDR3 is TGTGCCAGCAGCTTCGGGACAGGGGAATTACAGCCCCAGCATTTT.

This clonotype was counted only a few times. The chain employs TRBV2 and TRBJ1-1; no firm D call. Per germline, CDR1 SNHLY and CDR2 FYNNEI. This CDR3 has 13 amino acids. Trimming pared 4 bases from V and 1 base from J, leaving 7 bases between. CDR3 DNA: TGTGCCAGCAGTGTGTGGGGGAACACTGAAGCTTTCTTT. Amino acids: CASSVWGNTEAFF.

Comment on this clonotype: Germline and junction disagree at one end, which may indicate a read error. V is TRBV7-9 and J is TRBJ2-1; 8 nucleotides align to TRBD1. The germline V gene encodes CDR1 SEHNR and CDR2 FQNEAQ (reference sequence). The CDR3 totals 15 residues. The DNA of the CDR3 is TGTGCCAGGAGCTCCGGGACAGGTATCTACAATGAGCAGTTCTTC. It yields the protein CARSSGTGIYNEQFF.

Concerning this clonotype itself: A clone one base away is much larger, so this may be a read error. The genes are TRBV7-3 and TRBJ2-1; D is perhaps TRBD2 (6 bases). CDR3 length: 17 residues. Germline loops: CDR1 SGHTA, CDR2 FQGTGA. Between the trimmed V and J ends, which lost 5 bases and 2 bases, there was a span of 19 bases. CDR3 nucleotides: TGTGCCAGCAGCGACTGGGACTCCCCTGGCGCCTACAATGAGCAGTTCTTC. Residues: CASSDWDSPGAYNEQFF.

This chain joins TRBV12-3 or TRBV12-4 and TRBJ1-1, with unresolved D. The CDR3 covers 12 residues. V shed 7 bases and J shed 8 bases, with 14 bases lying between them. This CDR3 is CASIDIGPEAFF. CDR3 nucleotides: TGTGCCAGCATTGATATAGGCCCGGAAGCTTTCTTT.

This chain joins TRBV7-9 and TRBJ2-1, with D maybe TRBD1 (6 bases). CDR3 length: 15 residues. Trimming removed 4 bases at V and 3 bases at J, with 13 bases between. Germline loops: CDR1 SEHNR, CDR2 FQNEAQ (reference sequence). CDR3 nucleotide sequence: TGTGCCAGCAGCTCCGTTACAGGGATCTACAATGAGCAGTTCTTC. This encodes CASSSVTGIYNEQFF.

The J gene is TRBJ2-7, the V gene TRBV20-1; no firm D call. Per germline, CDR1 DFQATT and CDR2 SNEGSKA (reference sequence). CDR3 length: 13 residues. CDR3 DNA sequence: TGCAGCGCCACCATTGCGAACTCCTACGAGCAGTACTTC. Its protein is CSATIANSYEQYF.

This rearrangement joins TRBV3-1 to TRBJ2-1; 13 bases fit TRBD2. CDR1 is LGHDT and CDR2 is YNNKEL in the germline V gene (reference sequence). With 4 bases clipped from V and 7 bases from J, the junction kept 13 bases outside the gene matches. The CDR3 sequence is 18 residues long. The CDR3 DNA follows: TGTGCCAGCAGCCCCACCTGGACTAGCGGGGGCCCTTGGAATGAGCAGTTCTTC. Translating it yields CASSPTWTSGGPWNEQFF.

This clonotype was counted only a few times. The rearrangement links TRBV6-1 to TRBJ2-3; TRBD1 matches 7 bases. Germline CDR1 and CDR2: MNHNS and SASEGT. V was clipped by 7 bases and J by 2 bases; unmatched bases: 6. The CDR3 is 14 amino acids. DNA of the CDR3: TGTGCCAGCATTGCCGGGACAGCCACAGATACGCAGTATTTT. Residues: CASIAGTATDTQYF.

The CDR3 bases are TGTGCCAGCAGTTTAGCCCCAGCGAACACTGAAGCTTTCTTT. It is translated as CASSLAPANTEAFF. The chain carries TRBV12-3 or TRBV12-4 and TRBJ1-1; the D is unclear. V was shortened by 0 bases and J by 1 base, with 6 bases between the two germline ends. This CDR3 has 14 residues.

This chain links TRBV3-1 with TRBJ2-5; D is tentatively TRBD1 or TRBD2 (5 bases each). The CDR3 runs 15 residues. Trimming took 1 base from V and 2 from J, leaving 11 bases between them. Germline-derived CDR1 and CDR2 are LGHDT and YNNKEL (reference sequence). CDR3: CASSQGRDPQETQYF. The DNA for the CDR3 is TGTGCCAGCAGCCAAGGAAGGGACCCTCAAGAGACCCAGTACTTC.

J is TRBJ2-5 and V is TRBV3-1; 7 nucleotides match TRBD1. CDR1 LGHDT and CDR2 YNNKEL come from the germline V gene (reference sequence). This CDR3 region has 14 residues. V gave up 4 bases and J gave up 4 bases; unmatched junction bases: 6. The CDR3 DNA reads TGTGCCAGCAGCCGAGGACAGGATATAGAGACCCAGTACTTC. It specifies CASSRGQDIETQYF.

The CDR3 region is CASSSDKGEGFNEKLFF. CDR3 DNA sequence: TGTGCCAGCAGCTCCGACAAGGGAGAAGGCTTTAATGAAAAACTGTTTTTT. The chain employs TRBV7-9 and TRBJ1-4; no reliable D call. Germline CDR1 is SEHNR and CDR2 is FQNEAQ (reference sequence). V was cut by 4 bases and J by 4 bases, with 19 bases left in between. There are 17 residues in the CDR3. Looking up the rest from reference TRBV7-9 and TRBJ1-4 gives the full variable domain: DTGVSQNPRHKITKRGQNVTFRCDPISEHNRLYWYRQTLGQGPEFLTYFQNEAQLEKSRLLSDRFSAERPKGSFSTLEIQRTEQGDSAMYLCASSSDKGEGFNEKLFFGSGTQLSVL.

The DNA of the CDR3 is TGTGCCACCAGCAGAACTTCGGACAGCCTACCTAATCAGCCCCAGCATTTT. Residues: CATSRTSDSLPNQPQHF. The rearrangement links TRBV15 to TRBJ1-5, with a possible D match to TRBD1 (6 bases). CDR3 length: 17 residues. The V end lost 2 bases, the J end lost 4 bases, and 18 bases lay between the germline ends. Per the germline V gene, CDR1 is LNHNV and CDR2 is YYDKDF (reference sequence).

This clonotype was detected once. The CDR3 bases are TGTGCCAGCAGACCCAGGCGGCAGGGAAGAGGGACCGGGGAGCTGTTTTTT. Translating it yields CASRPRRQGRGTGELFF. V gene TRBV3-1 combines with J gene TRBJ2-2; D possibly matches TRBD1 or TRBD2 (5 bases each). Trimming took off 6 bases at V and 5 bases at J, with 22 bases between the two ends. The CDR3 totals 17 residues. From germline, CDR1 is LGHDT and CDR2 YNNKEL (reference sequence).

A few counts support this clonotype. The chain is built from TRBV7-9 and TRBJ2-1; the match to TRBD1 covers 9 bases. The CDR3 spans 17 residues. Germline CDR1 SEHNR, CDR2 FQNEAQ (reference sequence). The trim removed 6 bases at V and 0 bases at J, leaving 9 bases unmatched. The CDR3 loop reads CASRPGQGLASYNEQFF. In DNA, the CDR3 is TGTGCCAGCAGACCGGGACAGGGTTTGGCCTCCTACAATGAGCAGTTCTTC.

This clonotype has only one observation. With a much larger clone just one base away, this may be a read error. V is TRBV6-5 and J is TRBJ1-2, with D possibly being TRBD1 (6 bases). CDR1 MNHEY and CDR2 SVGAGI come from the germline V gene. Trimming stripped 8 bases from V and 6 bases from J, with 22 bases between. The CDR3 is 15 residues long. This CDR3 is CASCADLVTGNGYTF. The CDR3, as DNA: TGTGCCAGCTGTGCGGACCTTGTGACAGGAAATGGCTACACCTTC.

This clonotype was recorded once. This CDR3 reads CASRLKGLSTEAFF. CDR3 nucleotide sequence: TGCGCCAGCAGGTTAAAGGGGTTGAGCACTGAAGCTTTCTTT. The V and J genes are TRBV10-2 and TRBJ1-1, with D maybe TRBD1 (5 bases). The CDR3 sequence is 14 residues long. Looked up from germline, CDR1 is WSHSY and CDR2 is SAAADI. The V end was cut by 6 bases, the J end by 4 bases, with 15 bases between.

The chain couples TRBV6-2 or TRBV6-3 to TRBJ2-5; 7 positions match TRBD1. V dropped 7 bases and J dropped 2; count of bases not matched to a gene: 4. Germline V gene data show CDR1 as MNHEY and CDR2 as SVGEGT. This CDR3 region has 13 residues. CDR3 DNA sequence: TGTGCCAGCACCCGACAGGGACAAGAGACCCAGTACTTC. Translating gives CASTRQGQETQYF.

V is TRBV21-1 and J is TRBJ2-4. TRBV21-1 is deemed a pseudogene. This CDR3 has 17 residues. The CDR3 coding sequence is TGTGCCAGCAGTAATGCGCTAGCTACACAAAGAAAAAACATTCAGTACTTC. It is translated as CASSNALATQRKNIQYF.